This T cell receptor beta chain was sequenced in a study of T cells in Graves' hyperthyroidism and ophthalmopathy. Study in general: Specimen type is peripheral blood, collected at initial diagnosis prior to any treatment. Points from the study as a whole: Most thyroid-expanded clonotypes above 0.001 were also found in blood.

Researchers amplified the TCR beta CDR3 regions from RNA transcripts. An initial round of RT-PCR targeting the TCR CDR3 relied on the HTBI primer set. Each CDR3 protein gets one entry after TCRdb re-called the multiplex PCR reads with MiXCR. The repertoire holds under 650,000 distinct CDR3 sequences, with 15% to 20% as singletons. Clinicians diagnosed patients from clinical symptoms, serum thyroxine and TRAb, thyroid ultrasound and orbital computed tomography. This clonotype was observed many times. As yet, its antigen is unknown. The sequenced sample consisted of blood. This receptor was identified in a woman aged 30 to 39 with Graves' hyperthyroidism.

The CDR3 DNA follows: TGTGCCAGCAGTTTGCGGGAGCAGTTCTTC. Protein product: CASSLREQFF. The rearrangement uses TRBV28 and TRBJ2-1; D unclear. The germline V gene has CDR1 MDHEN and CDR2 SYDVKM. This CDR3 has 10 residues. V lost 3 bases to trimming and J lost 10 bases, with 4 bases between them.